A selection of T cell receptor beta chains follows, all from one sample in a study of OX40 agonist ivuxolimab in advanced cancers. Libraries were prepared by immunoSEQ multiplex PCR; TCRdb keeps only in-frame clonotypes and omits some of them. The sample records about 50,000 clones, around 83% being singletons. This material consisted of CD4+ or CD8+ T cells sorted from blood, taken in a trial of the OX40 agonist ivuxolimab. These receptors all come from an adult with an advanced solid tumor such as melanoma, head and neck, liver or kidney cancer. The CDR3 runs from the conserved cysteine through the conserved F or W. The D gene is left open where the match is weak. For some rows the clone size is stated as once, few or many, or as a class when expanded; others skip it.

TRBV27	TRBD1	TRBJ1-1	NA	CASSSGQGAQTEAFF	TGTGCCAGCAGTTCAGGACAGGGGGCGCAGACTGAAGCTTTCTTT
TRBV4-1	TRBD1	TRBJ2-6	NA	CASSTLTGVSGANVLTF	TGCGCCAGCAGCACCCTGACAGGGGTCTCTGGGGCCAACGTCCTGACTTTC
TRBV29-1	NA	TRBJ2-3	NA	CSVEGLVGHLYTQYF	TGCAGCGTTGAAGGACTAGTGGGACACCTGTATACGCAGTATTTT
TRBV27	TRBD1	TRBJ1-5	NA	CASSWTGGNQPQHF	TGTGCCAGCAGTTGGACAGGGGGCAATCAGCCCCAGCATTTT
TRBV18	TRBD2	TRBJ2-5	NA	CASSVRGGAGETQYF	TGTGCCAGCTCAGTCCGGGGAGGGGCAGGAGAGACCCAGTACTTC
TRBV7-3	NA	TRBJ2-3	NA	CASSSRGLLDTQYF	TGTGCCAGCAGCTCCCGGGGATTATTGGATACGCAGTATTTT
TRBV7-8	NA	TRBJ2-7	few	CASSLMRIAYEQYF	TGTGCCAGCAGCTTAATGAGGATCGCCTACGAGCAGTACTTC
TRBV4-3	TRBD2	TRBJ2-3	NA	CASRPPGGDTQYF	TGCGCCAGCAGACCGCCGGGGGGGGATACGCAGTATTTT
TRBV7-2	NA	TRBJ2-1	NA	CASSFGPSSYNEQFF	TGTGCCAGCAGCTTCGGGCCGAGCTCCTACAATGAGCAGTTCTTC
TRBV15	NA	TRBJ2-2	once	CATSRRTGELFF	TGTGCCACCAGCAGACGGACCGGGGAGCTGTTTTTT
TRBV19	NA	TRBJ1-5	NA	CASTGMGGNQPQHF	TGTGCCAGTACAGGCATGGGGGGAAATCAGCCCCAGCATTTT
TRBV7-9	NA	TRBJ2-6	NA	CASNKAGASGANVLTF	TGTGCCAGCAATAAGGCGGGGGCGTCCGGGGCCAACGTCCTGACTTTC
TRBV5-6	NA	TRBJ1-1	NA	CASSLRAGDTEAFF	TGTGCCAGCAGCTTGAGGGCAGGGGATACTGAAGCTTTCTTT
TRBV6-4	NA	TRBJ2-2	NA	CASSEVVGSTGELFF	TGTGCCAGCAGTGAGGTGGTTGGGAGCACCGGGGAGCTGTTTTTT
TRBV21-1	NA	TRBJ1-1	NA	CASSYVPGTEAFF	TGTGCCAGCAGCTACGTCCCGGGTACTGAAGCTTTCTTT
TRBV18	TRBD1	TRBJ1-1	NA	CASSPGQGRKDTEAFF	TGTGCCAGCTCACCGGGACAGGGGAGGAAGGACACTGAAGCTTTCTTT
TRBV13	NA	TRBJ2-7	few	CASSLGPSQQYF	TGTGCCAGCAGCTTAGGACCCTCACAGCAGTACTTC
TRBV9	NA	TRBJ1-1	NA	CASSVAYRMTEAFF	TGTGCCAGCAGCGTAGCTTACAGGATGACTGAAGCTTTCTTT
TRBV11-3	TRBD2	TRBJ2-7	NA	CASSLDLGSGGVWEQYF	TGTGCCAGCAGCTTAGATCTCGGTAGCGGGGGGGTCTGGGAGCAGTACTTC
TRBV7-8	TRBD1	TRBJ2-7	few	CASSTRTRGHLSF	TGTGCCAGCAGCACCCGGACCAGGGGGCACCTTTCCTTC
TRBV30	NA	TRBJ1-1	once	CAWTKTLNTEAFF	TGTGCCTGGACAAAGACACTGAACACTGAAGCTTTCTTT
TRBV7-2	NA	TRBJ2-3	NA	CASSPRTDTQYF	TGTGCCAGCAGCCCCCGCACAGATACGCAGTATTTT
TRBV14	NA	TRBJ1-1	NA	CASSQGRSEAFF	TGTGCCAGCAGCCAAGGAAGGTCTGAAGCTTTCTTT
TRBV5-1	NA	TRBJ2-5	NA	CASSPGTDVGETQYF	TGCGCCAGCAGTCCGGGGACCGACGTAGGAGAGACCCAGTACTTC
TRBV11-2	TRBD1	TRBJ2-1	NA	CASTLTGAPYNEQFF	TGTGCCAGCACTTTAACAGGGGCTCCGTACAATGAGCAGTTCTTC
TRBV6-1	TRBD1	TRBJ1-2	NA	CASRLDRGWGGYTF	TGTGCCAGCCGGTTAGACAGGGGCTGGGGTGGCTACACCTTC
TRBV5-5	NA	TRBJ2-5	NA	CASSFGTVQETQYF	TGTGCCAGCAGCTTCGGGACTGTACAAGAGACCCAGTACTTC
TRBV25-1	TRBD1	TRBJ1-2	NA	CASSEWRTGNDYGYTF	TGTGCCAGCAGTGAATGGAGGACAGGGAACGACTATGGCTACACCTTC